Shown below are 7 T cell receptor beta chains from a single sample sequenced in a study of T cell changes during pregnancy in multiple sclerosis. Measured with immunoSEQ multiplex PCR; TCRdb has only the in-frame clones, and not every one. This sample has about 70,000 clones, with around nine tenths found just once. The source was CD4+ T cells from peripheral blood mononuclear cells, collected after pregnancy. The source is a female donor with multiple sclerosis, enrolled in a pregnancy study.

The chain couples TRBV9 to TRBJ1-1; TRBD1 agrees at 12 bases. Trimming cost V 2 bases and J 4 bases; bases outside gene matches: 6. Looked up from germline, CDR1 is SGDLS and CDR2 is YYNGEE. The CDR3 runs 16 residues. This CDR3 is CASSVGQGADGTEAFF. Here the CDR3 DNA reads TGTGCCAGCAGCGTGGGACAGGGGGCGGATGGCACTGAAGCTTTCTTT.

This clone was picked up one time. J is TRBJ1-2 and V is TRBV11-2, with D perhaps matching TRBD1 (5 bases). Trimming took off 5 bases at V and 6 bases at J, with 16 bases between the two ends. This CDR3 contains 14 residues. Germline V gives CDR1 SGHAT, CDR2 FQNNGV. This CDR3 is CASSPPGLRDGYTF. CDR3 sequence (DNA): TGTGCCAGCAGCCCCCCGGGACTCCGGGATGGCTACACCTTC.

This clone appeared a single time. V gene TRBV6-5 combines with J gene TRBJ1-1, with no clear D. V dropped 6 bases and J dropped 1 base, with 6 bases sitting between them. This CDR3 spans 12 amino acids. CDR1 and CDR2 from the germline V gene are MNHEY and SVGAGI. The CDR3 spells CASRSGNTEAFF. The CDR3 region has the DNA TGTGCCAGCAGATCGGGGAACACTGAAGCTTTCTTT.

The chain is built from TRBV2 and TRBJ1-1; 9 bases fit TRBD1. Trimming at V came to 3 bases and at J to 4 bases, leaving 3 bases not matched to a gene. The germline gives CDR1 SNHLY, CDR2 FYNNEI. The CDR3 is made up of 14 amino acids. CDR3 in amino acids: CASSETGGSTEAFF. In nucleotides, the CDR3 is TGTGCCAGCAGTGAGACAGGGGGTTCCACTGAAGCTTTCTTT.

The V call is TRBV13, the J call TRBJ2-7; a weak D match, TRBD1 (5 bases). Germline V gives CDR1 PRHDT, CDR2 FYEKMQ (reference sequence). Trimming left V 0 bases short and J 6 bases short, with 12 bases between. CDR3 size: 14 residues. CDR3 amino acids: CASSLGPPGIEQYF. The DNA of the CDR3 is TGTGCCAGCAGCTTAGGTCCCCCAGGGATCGAGCAGTACTTC.

This rearrangement joins TRBV4-2 to TRBJ2-2; the D gene is possibly TRBD2 (5 bases). The CDR3 runs to 17 residues. V lost 1 base and J 10 bases, leaving 22 bases between the germline ends. Per the germline V gene, CDR1 is LGHNA and CDR2 is YNFKEQ. The CDR3 is CASSQGDGERTVEELFF. CDR3 in DNA: TGTGCCAGCAGCCAAGGTGACGGGGAGCGGACCGTGGAGGAGCTGTTTTTT.

This sequence joins TRBV9 and TRBJ2-1; tentative D call: TRBD2 (5 bases). In germline, CDR1 is SGDLS, CDR2 YYNGEE. V was cut by 0 bases and J by 3 bases, with 13 bases left in between. The CDR3 is made up of 16 amino acids. CDR3 sequence reads: CASSVAGSGYYNEQFF. The CDR3 DNA reads as TGTGCCAGCAGCGTAGCTGGGAGCGGTTACTACAATGAGCAGTTCTTC.